Listed here are 27 T cell receptor beta chains from one sample, sequenced in a study of CD8 T cells in ankylosing spondylitis. TCRdb used MiXCR to reprocess the 5' RACE reads, holding one entry per CDR3 protein. Among a few hundred thousand distinct CDR3 sequences listed, around 21% were seen once. Sample: blood, either unsorted or a sorted T cell fraction (not recorded which). These receptors were taken from a female donor with ankylosing spondylitis or in good health (not recorded which).

This chain joins TRBV2 and TRBJ1-5; D is ambiguous. The CDR3 is 16 residues long. In germline, CDR1 is SNHLY, CDR2 FYNNEI. Trimming cost V 0 bases and J 0 bases, with 9 bases left between them. The CDR3 is CASSEAPRHSNQPQHF. As DNA, the CDR3 is TGTGCCAGCAGTGAAGCGCCACGGCATAGCAATCAGCCCCAGCATTTT.

The V and J genes are TRBV12-3 or TRBV12-4 and TRBJ2-7; no clear D. V lost 9 bases and J 0 bases, leaving 15 bases between the germline ends. The CDR3 has 14 amino acids. The DNA of the CDR3 is TGTGCCAGTCAACTTCAGCCAAGCTCCTACGAGCAGTACTTC. Translated, it gives CASQLQPSSYEQYF.

This clonotype was counted a few times. The chain joins TRBV6-5 to TRBJ2-5, with a weak D call TRBD1 (6 bases). CDR3 length equals 14 residues. V was cut by 4 bases and J by 2 bases, with 11 bases left in between. The germline CDR1 and CDR2 sequences are MNHEY and SVGAGI. The CDR3 loop reads CASSSTGQQETQYF. CDR3 sequence (DNA): TGTGCCAGCAGTTCCACGGGACAACAAGAGACCCAGTACTTC.

This rearrangement joins TRBV12-3 or TRBV12-4 to TRBJ2-2, with D unclear. The CDR3 totals 14 residues. Trimming took off 11 bases at V and 3 bases at J, with 16 bases between the two ends. The CDR3 DNA reads as TGTGCCGACCGGGCCTCAATACACACCGGGGAGCTGTTTTTT. It specifies CADRASIHTGELFF.

The CDR3, as DNA: TGTGCCAGTATGGGCTTCGACATTCAGTACTTC. Amino acid sequence: CASMGFDIQYF. The V and J genes are TRBV19 and TRBJ2-4; D is ambiguous. This CDR3 contains 11 residues. Trimming shortened V by 7 bases and J by 8 bases, and 9 bases separated the two germline ends. Germline assignment: CDR1 LNHDA and CDR2 SQIVND (reference sequence).

V usage is TRBV12-3 or TRBV12-4 and J usage is TRBJ2-1; 9 nucleotides match TRBD2. The CDR3 has 17 residues. With V trimmed by 0 bases and J by 8 bases, 11 bases remained unmatched. The CDR3, as DNA: TGTGCCAGCAGTTTAGCGGTGGGCGGGAGGGCCTCCTATGAGCAGTTCTTC. Its translation: CASSLAVGGRASYEQFF.

This clonotype was recorded a few times. J is TRBJ1-4 and V is TRBV4-3; tentatively, D is TRBD1 (5 bases). V was cut by 2 bases and J by 8 bases, with 9 bases left in between. The CDR3 covers 13 residues. Germline CDR1 reads LGHNA; CDR2 reads YSLEER. CDR3 residues: CASSQRGYEKLFF. CDR3 sequence (DNA): TGCGCCAGCAGCCAAAGGGGTTACGAAAAACTGTTTTTT.

In nucleotides, the CDR3 is TGTGCCACCAGCAGAGGGGGGACGTATGGCTACACCTTC. This encodes CATSRGGTYGYTF. The chain carries TRBV15 and TRBJ1-2; possibly TRBD1 for D (5 bases). The CDR3 totals 13 residues. The germline V gene has CDR1 LNHNV and CDR2 YYDKDF (reference sequence). Trimming took 1 base from V and 5 from J, leaving 8 bases between them.

The V gene is TRBV6-5, the J gene TRBJ2-1; 8 bases line up with TRBD2. The V segment lost 4 bases and the J segment 9 bases; nucleotides outside the gene matches: 5. The CDR3 spans 13 residues. Germline V gene lookup returns CDR1 MNHEY and CDR2 SVGAGI. CDR3 in DNA: TGTGCCAGCAGTTCCGGGACTAGTTCTGAGCAGTTCTTC. Residues: CASSSGTSSEQFF.

The chain links TRBV10-3 to TRBJ1-5; D call uncertain. Per germline, CDR1 ENHRY and CDR2 SYGVKD. The CDR3 consists of 13 residues. Trimming took 9 bases from V and 4 from J, leaving 13 bases between them. The CDR3 sequence is CAIKREANQPQHF. The CDR3 coding sequence is TGTGCCATAAAGCGAGAAGCAAATCAGCCCCAGCATTTT.

This clonotype was counted ten times or more. The chain joins TRBV29-1 to TRBJ2-5; 7 bases match TRBD2. CDR1 and CDR2 from the germline V gene are SQVTM and ANQGSEA. The CDR3 runs to 13 residues. V lost 6 bases, J lost 5 bases, and 9 bases stayed unmatched. The CDR3: CSVPSGVPETQYF. The CDR3 DNA reads TGCAGCGTCCCTAGCGGAGTGCCGGAGACCCAGTACTTC.

This clonotype was seen more than once but under ten times. The chain is built from TRBV15 and TRBJ2-1, with 7 bases aligning to TRBD2. Germline CDR1 reads LNHNV; CDR2 reads YYDKDF (reference sequence). CDR3 length: 14 residues. Trimming took 0 bases from V and 9 from J; bases not matched to a gene: 5. The CDR3 nucleotides read TGTGCCACCAGCAGAGATCCGGGAGGTGTTGAGCAGTTCTTC. Translated, it gives CATSRDPGGVEQFF.

This clonotype was seen a few times. This sequence joins TRBV2 and TRBJ1-2; TRBD1 aligns across 8 bases. The CDR3 totals 13 residues. With V trimmed by 7 bases and J by 3 bases, 4 bases remained unmatched. Germline CDR1 is SNHLY and CDR2 is FYNNEI. CDR3 coding DNA: TGTGCCAGCACCCCGGACAGGGACTATGGCTACACCTTC. This sequence encodes CASTPDRDYGYTF.

The V call is TRBV5-1, the J call TRBJ1-2; D is undetermined. Per the germline V gene, CDR1 is SGHRS and CDR2 is YFSETQ. V lost 2 bases and J lost 0, with 14 bases in between. The CDR3 is 16 residues long. The CDR3 sequence is CASSFRAVDSNYGYTF. The CDR3 region has the DNA TGCGCCAGCAGCTTCCGGGCAGTGGATTCTAACTATGGCTACACCTTC.

This clonotype was observed at least ten times. V usage is TRBV12-3 or TRBV12-4 and J usage is TRBJ2-1, with a tentative D call TRBD2 (6 bases). The CDR3 spans 16 residues. Trimming took off 3 bases at V and 3 bases at J, with 15 bases between the two ends. In nucleotides, the CDR3 is TGTGCCAGCAGTTTTCCTACGGGAGAGATCTACAATGAGCAGTTCTTC. The encoded protein is CASSFPTGEIYNEQFF.

This clonotype was picked up a small number of times. The chain combines TRBV6-5 with TRBJ2-7, with 7 nucleotides matching TRBD2. The CDR3 is made up of 14 amino acids. V lost 0 bases and J lost 6; bases outside the gene matches: 5. Germline V lookup: CDR1 MNHEY, CDR2 SVGAGI. The CDR3 region has the DNA TGTGCCAGCAGTTACTCGACAGCGGGACTCGAGCAGTACTTC. It translates to CASSYSTAGLEQYF.

This clonotype was counted ten times or more. The CDR3 sequence: CASSEGAGNYGYTF. The DNA for the CDR3 is TGTGCCAGCAGCGAGGGGGCGGGTAACTATGGCTACACCTTC. The chain joins TRBV7-9 to TRBJ1-2, with 7 bases matching TRBD1. The germline V gene has CDR1 SEHNR and CDR2 FQNEAQ (reference sequence). V shed 5 bases and J 1 base; nucleotides not matched to a gene: 4. CDR3 length: 14 residues.

A few counts support this clonotype. The gene calls are TRBV4-2 and TRBJ2-7, with D perhaps matching TRBD2 (5 bases). The V and J ends lost 0 bases and 3 bases respectively, with 12 bases between them. CDR1 is LGHNA, CDR2 YNFKEQ, per germline. CDR3 size: 15 residues. The CDR3 nucleotides are TGTGCCAGCAGCCAAGAAAGAGGGCAATTCTACGAGCAGTACTTC. This sequence encodes CASSQERGQFYEQYF.

The V call is TRBV7-6, the J call TRBJ2-3; 16 bases map to TRBD2. Germline CDR1 SGHVS, CDR2 FNYEAQ. Trimming removed 5 bases from V and 5 bases from J; junction bases left unmatched: 4. The CDR3 totals 16 residues. The CDR3 protein is CASSMGTSGRGDTQYF. CDR3 sequence (DNA): TGTGCCAGCAGCATGGGGACTAGCGGGAGGGGAGATACGCAGTATTTT.

A note on this clonotype: Given a much more abundant clone one base away, this may be a read error. The chain combines TRBV6-5 with TRBJ2-7; 8 nucleotides align to TRBD2. Germline assignment: CDR1 MNHEY and CDR2 SVGAGI. The CDR3 runs to 15 residues. In DNA form, the CDR3 reads TGTGCCAGCAGTTATTTGAGCGGGAGCTCCTTCGAGCAGTACTTC. The encoded protein is CASSYLSGSSFEQYF.

The chain combines TRBV6-1 with TRBJ2-7; D not resolved. The CDR3 is 15 amino acids. V lost 8 bases, J lost 0 bases, and 17 bases lay in between. Germline CDR1 MNHNS, CDR2 SASEGT. Written as DNA, the CDR3 is TGTGCCAGCTCATTGGCCGGAACCGACTCCTACGAGCAGTACTTC. This translates into CASSLAGTDSYEQYF.

This sequence joins TRBV12-3 or TRBV12-4 and TRBJ2-3; D uncertain. CDR3 length: 16 amino acids. V was cut by 2 bases and J by 2 bases, with 14 bases left in between. The CDR3 coding sequence is TGTGCCAGCAGTTTACGCGGTGCCCTGACCACAGATACGCAGTATTTT. Translation gives CASSLRGALTTDTQYF.

The chain joins TRBV2 to TRBJ1-1; D remains unclear. V lost 7 bases and J lost 1, with 7 bases in between. CDR3 length: 12 residues. Germline V CDR1 and CDR2: SNHLY, FYNNEI. The CDR3 nucleotides read TGTGCCAGCAACGGAGAGAACACTGAAGCTTTCTTT. Protein product: CASNGENTEAFF.

This clonotype was counted between two and nine times. DNA of the CDR3: TGCAGAGCGCGCCTCAGTGCTATCTACCGGCTGAGCTCCTACGAGCAGTACTTC. Translated: CRARLSAIYRLSSYEQYF. V usage is TRBV20-1 and J usage is TRBJ2-7, with unresolved D. CDR1 DFQATT and CDR2 SNEGSKA come from the germline V gene (reference sequence). CDR3 length: 18 residues.

This clonotype was recorded many times. The V call is TRBV18, the J call TRBJ2-7; D is perhaps TRBD1 or TRBD2 (5 bases each). V was pared by 6 bases and J by 2 bases, with 14 bases between. The CDR3 extends over 14 amino acids. CDR1 is KGHSH and CDR2 is LQKENI in the germline V gene. This CDR3 is CASSSGAPAYEQYF. Here the CDR3 DNA reads TGTGCCAGCTCCTCCGGGGCCCCGGCCTACGAGCAGTACTTC.

This clonotype was detected a few times. The V call is TRBV29-1, the J call TRBJ2-5; D is unresolved. The CDR3 has 12 residues. The V end was cut by 6 bases, the J end by 5 bases, with 13 bases between. Germline values: CDR1 SQVTM, CDR2 ANQGSEA. The CDR3 here is CSVRPEWETQYF. Written as DNA, the CDR3 is TGCAGCGTACGACCCGAGTGGGAGACCCAGTACTTC.

J is TRBJ2-7 and V is TRBV3-1; 9 bases are shared with TRBD1. The V gene's germline CDR1 is LGHDT and CDR2 YNNKEL (reference sequence). With V trimmed by 4 bases and J by 5 bases, 6 bases remained unmatched. This CDR3 is built from 14 residues. CDR3 loop: CASSPDRGGDEQYF. DNA of the CDR3: TGTGCCAGCAGCCCAGACAGGGGGGGCGACGAGCAGTACTTC.